This passage covers 13 T cell receptor beta chains from one sample sequenced in a study of patients and donors after allogeneic stem cell transplantation. TCRdb re-called the RT-PCR reads through MiXCR, storing one row per CDR3 protein. The top ten clones hold roughly 6.4% of a sample with about 960,000 distinct CDR3 sequences, roughly 17% of them seen once. The specimen was blood, either unsorted or a sorted T cell fraction (not recorded which). These receptors originate from a human donor who was either an allogeneic HSCT recipient or a stem cell or donor lymphocyte infusion donor (not recorded which). It is not recorded whose cells these are; they may come from a transplant donor.

The chain links TRBV18 to TRBJ1-1; perhaps TRBD1 as D (5 bases). V gave up 4 bases and J gave up 4 bases, with 19 bases separating them. The CDR3 runs to 16 residues. Germline values: CDR1 KGHSH, CDR2 LQKENI. The CDR3 region is CASSRTRDLGVTEAFF. The CDR3 DNA reads as TGTGCCAGCTCACGGACCCGGGACCTGGGGGTCACTGAAGCTTTCTTT.

This rearrangement joins TRBV7-9 to TRBJ1-1; 7 positions match TRBD1. The CDR3 spans 17 residues. V lost 3 bases to trimming and J lost 6 bases; unmatched junction nucleotides: 16. Germline CDR1 SEHNR, CDR2 FQNEAQ (reference sequence). The CDR3 region is CASSFFSWGQPGAEAFF. CDR3 DNA sequence: TGTGCCAGCAGCTTCTTTAGCTGGGGACAGCCGGGCGCTGAAGCTTTCTTT.

J is TRBJ1-2 and V is TRBV20-1, with D hard to call. The CDR3 has 12 residues. Germline-derived CDR1 and CDR2 are DFQATT and SNEGSKA (reference sequence). The DNA for the CDR3 is TGCAGGGCGTTTAGCGGCATCTATGGCTACACCTTC. As protein: CRAFSGIYGYTF.

This clonotype has a handful of counts. The chain employs TRBV2 and TRBJ2-3, with D possibly matching TRBD2 (7 bases). CDR3 size: 17 residues. The V gene lost 0 bases and the J gene lost 8 bases, with 21 bases spanning the gap. CDR1 and CDR2 (germline): SNHLY, FYNNEI. The CDR3 protein is CASSEATWGGESGTQYF. The DNA for the CDR3 is TGTGCCAGCAGTGAAGCAACGTGGGGGGGCGAGTCCGGTACGCAGTATTTT.

This clonotype was observed a handful of times. This chain links TRBV5-1 with TRBJ2-2; 10 nucleotides agree with TRBD2. V lost 2 bases to trimming and J lost 3 bases; unmatched junction nucleotides: 7. The germline V gene has CDR1 SGHRS and CDR2 YFSETQ. This CDR3 is built from 17 residues. The DNA of the CDR3 is TGCGCCAGCAGCTTCGTGGTAGCGGGAGGTTACACCGGGGAGCTGTTTTTT. This sequence encodes CASSFVVAGGYTGELFF. The complete variable domain, with remaining parts taken from reference TRBV5-1 and TRBJ2-2, reads KAGVTQTPRYLIKTRGQQVTLSCSPISGHRSVSWYQQTPGQGLQFLFEYFSETQRNKGNFPGRFSGRQFSNSRSEMNVSTLELGDSALYLCASSFVVAGGYTGELFFGEGSRLTVL.

This clonotype occurred a few times. The rearrangement joins TRBV11-2 to TRBJ2-1; D might be TRBD2 (6 bases). Germline V CDR1 and CDR2: SGHAT, FQNNGV. V gave up 0 bases and J gave up 0 bases, with 15 bases separating them. This CDR3 comprises 18 residues. Here the CDR3 DNA reads TGTGCCAGCAGCTTAGACGTCACTGGGAGGAGCTCCTACAATGAGCAGTTCTTC. This translates into CASSLDVTGRSSYNEQFF.

This clonotype was observed at least ten times. The V gene is TRBV12-3 or TRBV12-4, the J gene TRBJ1-2; D is unclear. Trimming removed 7 bases from V and 4 bases from J, with 13 bases in between. CDR3 size: 13 residues. This CDR3 is CASTHGPVYGYTF. CDR3 DNA: TGTGCCAGCACTCACGGGCCAGTCTATGGCTACACCTTC.

This clonotype was recorded a few times. V is TRBV7-9 and J is TRBJ2-2; D is unclear. Germline CDR1 is SEHNR and CDR2 is FQNEAQ (reference sequence). V was clipped by 5 bases and J by 3 bases, with 10 bases between them. The CDR3 contains 14 residues. The CDR3 sequence: CASSLVMDTGELFF. The CDR3 region has the DNA TGTGCCAGCAGCCTGGTGATGGACACCGGGGAGCTGTTTTTT.

This clonotype was detected only once. The chain employs TRBV2 and TRBJ2-5; D gene uncertain. V was clipped by 6 bases and J by 5 bases, with 10 bases between them. CDR1 and CDR2 (germline): SNHLY, FYNNEI. The CDR3 covers 12 residues. The CDR3 nucleotides read TGTGCCAGCAGCCCGCAGGACGAGACCCAGTACTTC. As protein: CASSPQDETQYF.

V and J are TRBV6-2 or TRBV6-3 and TRBJ2-5; D is unresolved. This CDR3 region has 13 residues. V gave up 4 bases and J gave up 1 base, with 7 bases separating them. The germline V gene encodes CDR1 MNHEY and CDR2 SVGEGT. The CDR3 DNA sequence: TGTGCCAGCAGTTCCCGGGTCCAAGAGACCCAGTACTTC. It translates to CASSSRVQETQYF.

The genes are TRBV5-4 and TRBJ2-1; TRBD2 matches at 12 bases. Germline V gene sequence: CDR1 SGHNT, CDR2 YYREEE (reference sequence). J lost 7 bases, V lost 6 bases, and 11 bases had no gene match. The CDR3 is made up of 16 amino acids. The CDR3 reads CASTAGTSGLGNEQFF. The CDR3 DNA is TGTGCCAGCACCGCCGGGACTAGCGGGCTGGGGAATGAGCAGTTCTTC. Complete variable domain (other parts from reference TRBV5-4 and TRBJ2-1): ETGVTQSPTHLIKTRGQQVTLRCSSQSGHNTVSWYQQALGQGPQFIFQYYREEENGRGNFPPRFSGLQFPNYSSELNVNALELDDSALYLCASTAGTSGLGNEQFFGPGTRLTVL.

This clonotype was counted ten times or more. This sequence joins TRBV9 and TRBJ2-4; TRBD1 or TRBD2 may be the D gene (5 bases each). The CDR3 is made up of 15 amino acids. V was cut by 0 bases and J by 0 bases, with 7 bases left in between. Per the germline V gene, CDR1 is SGDLS and CDR2 is YYNGEE. Here the CDR3 DNA reads TGTGCCAGCAGCGTAGGGGGGTTAGCCAAAAACATTCAGTACTTC. Protein: CASSVGGLAKNIQYF.

The chain has TRBV7-3 and TRBJ2-3, with TRBD2 matching 9 bases. The CDR3 totals 16 residues. The V gene end was trimmed by 0 bases and the J gene end by 2 bases; junction bases not matched to a gene: 3. Germline CDR1 and CDR2: SGHTA and FQGTGA. The CDR3 region is CASSLTSGGPTDTQYF. The CDR3 bases are TGTGCCAGCAGCTTAACTAGCGGGGGCCCCACAGATACGCAGTATTTT.